The rows below give T cell receptor beta chains drawn from one sample of a study of blood T cell repertoires in COVID-19. Only in-frame clones appear in the TCRdb table, and some are missing; sequencing was by immunoSEQ multiplex PCR. Among hundreds of thousands of clones, about 89% were seen once, and the ten largest hold 4.1%. The sample was PBMCs or T cells enriched from blood (not recorded which). These receptors were taken from a woman aged 30 to 39 who had recovered from COVID-19. Both conserved end residues are part of each CDR3.

V,J,CDR3
TRBV11-2,TRBJ1-4,CASSLSGGKLFF
TRBV28,TRBJ2-5,CATGRGETQYF
TRBV6-2/TRBV6-3,TRBJ2-1,CASSLPGLASNEQFF
TRBV6-5,TRBJ1-2,CASSYAPPRQVHGYTF
TRBV30,TRBJ1-1,CAWRIAGGGTEAFF
TRBV30,TRBJ1-2,CASTFLRVGGYTF
TRBV28,TRBJ1-2,CASSEGQLSYGYTF
TRBV28,TRBJ2-2,CASSGQGGFMIGELFF
TRBV28,TRBJ2-7,CASIRDRVGEQYF
TRBV7-2,TRBJ1-4,CASSFIGQAGKLFF
TRBV6-5,TRBJ2-1,CASSRTGGPNEQFF
TRBV7-2,TRBJ1-1,CASRLRWGGDTEAFF
TRBV19,TRBJ1-2,CASIHSHAATNYGYTF
TRBV7-9,TRBJ1-2,CASSRRRDTSISYTF
TRBV7-9,TRBJ1-2,CASSLGWGDYGYTF
TRBV6-5,TRBJ2-1,CASSYSTSGGQDEQFF
TRBV23-1,TRBJ2-1,CAPEEGTSGSSYNEQFF
TRBV2,TRBJ2-1,CASSEGRGTANEQFF
TRBV3-1/TRBV3-2,TRBJ2-5,CASSQTGGQETQYF
TRBV3-1/TRBV3-2,TRBJ1-2,CASSQNSRSIYGYTF
TRBV5-1,TRBJ2-2,CASASEGYTGELFF
TRBV27,TRBJ2-7,CASSSLAGGSSYEQYF
TRBV3-1/TRBV3-2,TRBJ2-5,CASSQETRETQYF
TRBV9,TRBJ2-2,CASSLASANTGELFF
TRBV20-1,TRBJ2-1,CSASGLAGVRDEQFF
TRBV28,TRBJ2-5,CASKKVAGKETQYF
TRBV19,TRBJ1-2,CASSISIGDYGYTF
TRBV18,TRBJ2-5,CASSPPYVASQETQYF
TRBV14,TRBJ2-5,CASSQVVSGEETQYF
TRBV5-1,TRBJ1-5,CASSWTRGTTTDSNQPQHF
TRBV6-1,TRBJ1-2,CASSDTGRRTYGYTF
TRBV7-2,TRBJ2-7,CASGPSGTYEQYF
TRBV28,TRBJ1-1,CASNIPGGIEAFF
TRBV3-1/TRBV3-2,TRBJ1-1,CASRIAGAPTTEAFF
TRBV18,TRBJ2-7,CASSRLQGPKAEQYF
TRBV11-2,TRBJ1-4,CASRRPGKQSEKLFF
TRBV7-3,TRBJ2-3,CASSPTGGPGTDTQYF
TRBV7-2,TRBJ2-1,CASSTSGIGEQFF
TRBV9,TRBJ1-1,CASSARQTSNTEAFF
TRBV7-9,TRBJ1-4,CASSLGAVGEKLFF
TRBV7-9,TRBJ1-3,CASSPVGMQGAGNTIYF
TRBV3-1/TRBV3-2,TRBJ1-3,CASSQPRQGAGSGNTIYF
TRBV6-5,TRBJ1-4,CASSRQGRDEKLFF
TRBV6-2/TRBV6-3,TRBJ2-3,CASSLGAGVDTQYF
TRBV19,TRBJ2-1,CASSMAHQGNPYNEQFF
TRBV7-9,TRBJ1-5,CASSPSLEGQPQHF